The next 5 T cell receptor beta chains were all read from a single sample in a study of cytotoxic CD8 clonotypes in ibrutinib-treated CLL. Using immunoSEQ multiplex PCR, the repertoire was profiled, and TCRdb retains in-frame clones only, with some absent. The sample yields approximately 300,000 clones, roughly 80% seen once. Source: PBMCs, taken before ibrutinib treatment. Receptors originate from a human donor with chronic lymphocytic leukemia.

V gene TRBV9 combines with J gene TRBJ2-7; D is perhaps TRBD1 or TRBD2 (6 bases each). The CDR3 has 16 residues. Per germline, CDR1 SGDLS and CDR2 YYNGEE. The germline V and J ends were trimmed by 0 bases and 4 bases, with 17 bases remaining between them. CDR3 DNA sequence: TGTGCCAGCAGCGTAGGGTCAGGAGGGGGTCGTTACGAGCAGTACTTC. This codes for CASSVGSGGGRYEQYF.

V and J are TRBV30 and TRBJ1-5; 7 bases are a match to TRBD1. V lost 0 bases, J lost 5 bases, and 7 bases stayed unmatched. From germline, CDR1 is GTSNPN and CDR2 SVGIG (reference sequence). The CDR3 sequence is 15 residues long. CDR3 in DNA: TGTGCCTGGAGTGTACAGGGGACATATGATCAGCCCCAGCATTTT. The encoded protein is CAWSVQGTYDQPQHF.

The CDR3 region is CATSGTGGRARNYGYTF. The CDR3 coding sequence is TGTGCCACCAGCGGAACAGGGGGCAGAGCACGAAACTATGGCTACACCTTC. The chain uses TRBV15 and TRBJ1-2; 9 bases align to TRBD1. The trim removed 5 bases at V and 2 bases at J, leaving 12 bases unmatched. The germline V gene encodes CDR1 LNHNV and CDR2 YYDKDF (reference sequence). The CDR3 is 17 amino acids.

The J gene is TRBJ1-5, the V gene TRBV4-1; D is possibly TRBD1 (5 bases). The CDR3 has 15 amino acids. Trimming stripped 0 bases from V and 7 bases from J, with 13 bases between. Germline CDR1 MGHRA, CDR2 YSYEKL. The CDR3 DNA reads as TGCGCCAGCAGCCAAGACGTGGGGTCAGGGCAGCCCCAGCATTTT. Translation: CASSQDVGSGQPQHF.

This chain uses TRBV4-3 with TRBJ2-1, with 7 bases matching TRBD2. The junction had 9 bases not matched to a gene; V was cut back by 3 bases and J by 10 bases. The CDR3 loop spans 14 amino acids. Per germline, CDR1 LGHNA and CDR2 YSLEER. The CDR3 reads CASSQGEGLGEQFF. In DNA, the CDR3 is TGCGCCAGCAGCCAGGGGGAGGGCCTTGGGGAGCAGTTCTTC.